The clone carrying this TCR beta chain was observed many times. Its specificity is not known. The sample originates from a study of T cell repertoires in cytomegalovirus infection. Background on the study: The public TCR beta signatures pointed to both CMV infection and matching HLA type. Study results and limitations: Dominant in the ex vivo response were TCR beta clonotypes restricted by HLA-C and specific for CMV. Adding up the frequency of public TCR beta families identified people who carried CMV plus the relevant HLA.

Each CDR3 protein is one row after TCRdb ran MiXCR on the reads. The sample carries under 95,000 distinct CDR3 sequences, 3.5% to 4% recorded once. V was shortened by 5 bases and J by 1 base, with 21 bases between the two germline ends. The CDR3 has 17 amino acids. The sequenced sample was PBMCs. J is TRBJ2-7 and V is TRBV6-7; TRBD1 or TRBD2 may be the D gene (5 bases each). TRBV6-7 is an ORF; its function is uncertain. The receptor's source is a human donor in good health (CMV status not recorded). Some clones in this sample may be carry-over from other donors' samples. The CDR3 is CASSPTGTILPSYEQYF. The CDR3 region has the DNA TGTGCCAGCAGTCCCACGGGGACGATTCTTCCTTCCTACGAGCAGTACTTC.